This T cell receptor beta chain was documented in a study of cytomegalovirus exposure and HLA in healthy donors. The overall study: In a previous analysis, some 120 million unique TCR beta sequences were found from approximately 180 million T cells. Overall study findings and caveats: TCR association rates varied by HLA locus in a later analysis, with DRB1 highest and HLA-C lowest.

With 60 Vbeta and 13 Jbeta primers, the PCR was carried out. Produced via immunoSEQ multiplex PCR; TCRdb's table is partial and in-frame only. The sample lists roughly 200,000 clones, around three quarters occurring once. As concerns this clone: What it binds is not known.

The V segment lost 2 bases and the J segment 4 bases; nucleotides outside the gene matches: 2. CDR3 length equals 14 residues. Germline V gene data show CDR1 as MNHEY and CDR2 as SVGAGI. The clonotype originates from a man aged 35 to 55 in good health and CMV-seronegative. Sequenced input: PBMCs. The chain employs TRBV6-5 and TRBJ2-7; the match to TRBD1 covers 10 bases. DNA of the CDR3: TGTGCCAGCAGTTACACGGGACAGGGGTACGAGCAGTACTTC. The encoded protein is CASSYTGQGYEQYF.